This is a list of T cell receptor beta chains from one sample in a study of control samples from healthy donors and cancer patients. The repertoire was sequenced with immunoSEQ multiplex PCR; TCRdb's copy has only in-frame clones and lacks some. The table lists 110,000 to 150,000 clones, around 94% of them singletons. Sequencing was done on a sample of blood. The receptors stem from a man aged 35-49 years in good health. CDR3s include the opening cysteine and the closing phenylalanine or tryptophan. Size values are once, few and many counts, or a class for expanded clones, and some rows have none.

TRBV6-5	TRBJ2-7	15	NA	CASSQLAGSSYEQYF
TRBV6-2/TRBV6-3	TRBJ2-1	16	NA	CASSYSTSGGANEQFF
TRBV15	TRBJ1-5	15	NA	CATSRDLGSNQPQHF
TRBV4-1	TRBJ2-7	14	NA	CASSQVTLSYEQYF
TRBV4-2	TRBJ1-6	14	NA	CASRRTGRFSPLHF
TRBV12-3/TRBV12-4	TRBJ2-7	12	NA	CASSLSGGEQYF
TRBV6-5	TRBJ1-2	12	NA	CASSLTGIGYTF
TRBV5-6	TRBJ2-5	12	NA	CASSLAEETQYF
TRBV24-1	TRBJ2-3	15	NA	CATSGYRQGTDTQYF
TRBV6-6	TRBJ2-5	14	NA	CASSRAALGETQYF
TRBV27	TRBJ2-7	14	NA	CASSNPRQGNEQYF
TRBV6-5	TRBJ1-2	13	NA	CASSYVGQGGYTF
TRBV29-1	TRBJ2-7	12	NA	CSVEGGTHEQYF
TRBV27	TRBJ2-6	16	once	CASSLSTGAGANVLTF
TRBV5-1	TRBJ1-2	14	once	CASSLESGYYGYTF
TRBV9	TRBJ1-4	15	NA	CASSVEGGGHEKLFF
TRBV5-1	TRBJ1-5	15	NA	CASSLVGSDNQPQHF
TRBV7-9	TRBJ2-4	15	once	CASSHSPLAKNIQYF
TRBV28	TRBJ1-2	14	NA	CASSLRNRANGYTF
TRBV9	TRBJ2-6	16	NA	CASSVEADGGANVLTF
TRBV14	TRBJ2-7	14	NA	CASSHLDRVYEQYF
TRBV29-1	TRBJ1-5	13	once	CSVGTGSDQPQHF
TRBV6-5	TRBJ1-2	16	NA	CASSYSKNPSNYGYTF
TRBV4-2	TRBJ1-5	15	NA	CASSQDLGGAQPQHF
TRBV6-5	TRBJ1-4	15	NA	CASRHQGGTNEKLFF
TRBV28	TRBJ2-7	13	NA	CASSRRVIDEQYF
TRBV4-2	TRBJ2-1	13	NA	CASSQDVLGEQFF
TRBV6-5	TRBJ1-2	13	NA	CAGSLGRYYGYTF
TRBV11-3	TRBJ2-1	14	NA	CASSSTSGGGIQFF
TRBV28	TRBJ2-6	17	once	CASSLNRLNSGANVLTF
TRBV6-2/TRBV6-3	TRBJ2-3	15	few	CASSYPLGPADTQYF
TRBV18	TRBJ1-2	15	few	CASSPERGRERGYTF
TRBV3-1/TRBV3-2	TRBJ2-4	15	NA	CASSRRELAKNIQYF
TRBV6-2/TRBV6-3	TRBJ2-7	17	NA	CASSQRTGPRSSYEQYF
TRBV27	TRBJ2-7	14	NA	CASSPTQGTGEQYF
TRBV28	TRBJ1-1	14	once	CASSPGTQNTEAFF
TRBV11-2	TRBJ1-1	14	NA	CASSLEMGYTEAFF
TRBV25-1	TRBJ1-1	14	once	CASRPQTGSTEAFF
TRBV4-1	TRBJ2-3	14	NA	CASSLGQIEDTQYF
TRBV14	TRBJ1-4	14	NA	CASSLQGRNEKLFF
TRBV2	TRBJ1-5	14	NA	CASKGSVLNQPQHF
TRBV30	TRBJ1-1	14	NA	CAWSGDRGLTEAFF
TRBV14	TRBJ1-1	16	NA	CASSLRRGAPWTEAFF
TRBV5-1	TRBJ2-2	14	NA	CASSSAQSTGELFF
TRBV27	TRBJ1-1	13	NA	CASTLQGGTEAFF
TRBV10-3	TRBJ1-5	16	NA	CAISPVGRGGNQPQHF
TRBV7-8	TRBJ1-1	14	NA	CASSLFTGGTEAFF
TRBV2	TRBJ1-2	13	NA	CASSDRAGGGYTF
TRBV6-6	TRBJ2-1	16	NA	CASSYTSGSSYNEQFF
TRBV29-1	TRBJ2-1	13	NA	CSTKGLAGNEQFF
TRBV19	TRBJ1-3	15	NA	CASTGHRPSGNTIYF
TRBV30	TRBJ1-2	14	NA	CAWSVGGALYGYTF
TRBV5-6	TRBJ2-2	15	NA	CASSLTSQSTGELFF
TRBV9	TRBJ2-3	17	NA	CASSVSTSGRSTDTQYF
TRBV4-1	TRBJ2-5	12	NA	CASSQVKETQYF